The entry below gives a single T cell receptor beta chain sequence along with its context. Authors' processing steps: The assay estimated nucleated cells by amplifying reference gene primers. Sequenced by immunoSEQ multiplex PCR; TCRdb stores in-frame clones only, minus some. That table furnishes V, J and clone size, whereas the DNA furnished D and trimming. The sample lists more than 300,000 clones; 80% to 95% were seen once. The data originate from a study of blood T cell repertoires in COVID-19. Study-wide background: T cells, B-cell-depleted T cells, or PBMCs supplied cDNA or gDNA.

Participants were aged about 18 to 100 years from approximately 23 US areas. No more than 2 weeks before study entry, exposed participants had met a case of COVID-19. Sample: PBMCs or T cells enriched from blood (not recorded which). This TCR came from a woman between 40 and 55 years old who had been exposed to COVID-19.

CDR3 DNA sequence: TGTGCCAGCAGTTTTGGACTCTCTGAAGCTTTCTTT. Amino acid sequence: CASSFGLSEAFF. The chain combines TRBV5-6 with TRBJ1-1; D ambiguous. The CDR3 extends over 12 amino acids. Germline V gives CDR1 SGHDT, CDR2 YYEEEE. Trimming removed 5 bases at V and 6 bases at J, with 11 bases between. Using reference TRBV5-6 and TRBJ1-1 for the parts outside the CDR3, the full variable domain is DAGVTQSPTHLIKTRGQQVTLRCSPKSGHDTVSWYQQALGQGPQFIFQYYEEEERQRGNFPDRFSGHQFPNYSSELNVNALLLGDSALYLCASSFGLSEAFFGQGTRLTVV.